A selection of T cell receptor beta chains follows, all from one sample in a study of shared clonotypes between healthy human individuals. Produced via immunoSEQ multiplex PCR; TCRdb's table is partial and in-frame only. The sample has about 2,100,000 clones, under 95% seen once. The sequenced sample consisted of naive CD8+ T cells from PBMCs. The receptors were gathered from a man aged 18 to 29 in good health. Some clones in this sample may be carry-over from other donors' samples. Each CDR3 is given with its conserved first and last residue. Each record gives: CDR3 DNA, CDR3 protein, clone size, D gene, J gene, V gene. The D gene is left open where the match is weak. Only part of the rows carry a size: once, few, many, or a class if the clone is expanded.

DNA: TGTGCCAGCAGTTTATCGAGGGGGGTCGTTCACTATGGCTACACCTTC
CDR3: CASSLSRGVVHYGYTF
size: NA
D: NA
J: TRBJ1-2
V: TRBV27

DNA: TGTGCCAGCAGCTCTCCCGTGACAGGGTTGCTCTACGAGCAGTACTTC
CDR3: CASSSPVTGLLYEQYF
size: NA
D: TRBD1
J: TRBJ2-7
V: TRBV7-2

DNA: TGTGCCAGCAGTGAAGTGGGCCGCGAGCAGTACTTC
CDR3: CASSEVGREQYF
size: NA
D: NA
J: TRBJ2-7
V: TRBV6-1

DNA: TGTGCCAGCTCACTCATCGTTGGAGCGGGAGGGCATAGCCTGAACACCGGGGAGCTGTTTTTT
CDR3: CASSLIVGAGGHSLNTGELFF
size: NA
D: TRBD2
J: TRBJ2-2
V: TRBV18

DNA: TGTGCCAGCACCCCGCCGCAGTTGAACACTGAAGCTTTCTTT
CDR3: CASTPPQLNTEAFF
size: NA
D: NA
J: TRBJ1-1
V: TRBV7-9

DNA: TGTGCCAGCCCGGGACTAGCGGGAGGCTCCTCCTACGAGCAGTACTTC
CDR3: CASPGLAGGSSYEQYF
size: NA
D: TRBD2
J: TRBJ2-7
V: TRBV2

DNA: TGTGCCAGCAGCTTCAGCCGGGACAGAGACACTGAAGCTTTCTTT
CDR3: CASSFSRDRDTEAFF
size: NA
D: TRBD1
J: TRBJ1-1
V: TRBV9

DNA: TGTGCCAGCAGTTTCCCTAGCAATCAGCCCCAGCATTTT
CDR3: CASSFPSNQPQHF
size: NA
D: NA
J: TRBJ1-5
V: TRBV27

DNA: TGTGCCAGCAGTTTCACAGGGCTGGGGTACGAGCAGTACTTC
CDR3: CASSFTGLGYEQYF
size: NA
D: NA
J: TRBJ2-7
V: TRBV27

DNA: TGTGCCGGCTCTAGCGGGAGTTACGAGCAGTACTTC
CDR3: CAGSSGSYEQYF
size: few
D: TRBD2
J: TRBJ2-7
V: TRBV6-1

DNA: TGTGCCAGCACTCCCACAGGAACGAATAACTATGGCTACACCTTC
CDR3: CASTPTGTNNYGYTF
size: NA
D: NA
J: TRBJ1-2
V: TRBV9

DNA: TGTGCCAGCAGCTTGATCGGACAGGGAGAGGAGACCCAGTACTTC
CDR3: CASSLIGQGEETQYF
size: NA
D: TRBD1
J: TRBJ2-5
V: TRBV5-6

DNA: TGTGCCAGCAGTTACTCGGCCAACAGTGCCTACGAGCAGTACTTC
CDR3: CASSYSANSAYEQYF
size: NA
D: NA
J: TRBJ2-7
V: TRBV6-5

DNA: TGTGCCAGCAGTTTCCGGGGGACAGGGTATATGAACACTGAAGCTTTCTTT
CDR3: CASSFRGTGYMNTEAFF
size: NA
D: TRBD1
J: TRBJ1-1
V: TRBV28

DNA: TGTGCCAGCAGTTTATATGCCGGGACAGGGCCCTACGAGCAGTACTTC
CDR3: CASSLYAGTGPYEQYF
size: NA
D: TRBD1
J: TRBJ2-7
V: TRBV27